This TCR beta chain was retrieved from a study of T cell repertoires in cytomegalovirus infection. Across the whole study: Recently identified HLA-C-restricted CMV epitopes and well-studied HLA-B-restricted CMV epitopes were used by the study. CMV infection plus the matching HLA type was flagged by public TCR beta signatures.

Regarding this clonotype: No antigen is known for it.

Via MiXCR, TCRdb re-called the reads, giving one row per CDR3 protein. The sample carries some 320,000 distinct CDR3 sequences, 29% recorded once. Study-level results: Cumulative public TCR beta family frequency identified carriers of CMV plus the relevant HLA. HLA-C-restricted CMV clonotypes gave the most frequent clonotype in two of eight donors.

V dropped 1 base and J dropped 1; count of bases not matched to a gene: 6. Germline CDR1 reads SGHDN; CDR2 reads FVKESK. The CDR3 is made up of 18 amino acids. The J gene is TRBJ2-7, the V gene TRBV14, with 14 bases aligning to TRBD2. This material consisted of cultured PBMCs, taken from culture after CMV antigen stimulation. This receptor was identified in a human donor in good health (CMV status not recorded). Some clones in this sample may be carry-over from other donors' samples. This CDR3 reads CASSQAVRTSGRSYEQYF. The CDR3, as DNA: TGTGCCAGCAGCCAAGCCGTCCGGACTAGCGGGAGGTCCTACGAGCAGTACTTC.